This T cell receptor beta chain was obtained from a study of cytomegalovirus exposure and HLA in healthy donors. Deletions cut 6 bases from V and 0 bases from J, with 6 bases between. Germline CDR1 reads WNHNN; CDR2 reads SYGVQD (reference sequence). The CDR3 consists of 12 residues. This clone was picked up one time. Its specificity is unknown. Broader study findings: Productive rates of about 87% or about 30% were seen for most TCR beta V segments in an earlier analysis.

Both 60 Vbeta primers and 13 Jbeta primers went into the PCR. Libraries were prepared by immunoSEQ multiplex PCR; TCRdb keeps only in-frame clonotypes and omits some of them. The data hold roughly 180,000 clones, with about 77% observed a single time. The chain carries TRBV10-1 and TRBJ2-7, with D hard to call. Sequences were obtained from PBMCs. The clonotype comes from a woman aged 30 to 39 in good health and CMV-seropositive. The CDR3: CASSLSSYEQYF. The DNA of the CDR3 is TGCGCCAGCAGCCTAAGCTCCTACGAGCAGTACTTC.